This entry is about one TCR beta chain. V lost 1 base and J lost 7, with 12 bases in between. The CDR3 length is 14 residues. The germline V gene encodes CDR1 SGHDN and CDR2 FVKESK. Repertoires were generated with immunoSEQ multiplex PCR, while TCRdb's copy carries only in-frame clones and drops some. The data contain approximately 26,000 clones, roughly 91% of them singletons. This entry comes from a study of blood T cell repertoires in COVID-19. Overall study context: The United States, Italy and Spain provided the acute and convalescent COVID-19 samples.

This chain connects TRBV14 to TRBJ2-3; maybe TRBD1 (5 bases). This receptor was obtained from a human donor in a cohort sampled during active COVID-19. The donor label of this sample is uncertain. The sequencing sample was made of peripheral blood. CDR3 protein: CASSQGNRQNTQYF. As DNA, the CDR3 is TGTGCCAGCAGCCAAGGGAACAGGCAAAATACGCAGTATTTT. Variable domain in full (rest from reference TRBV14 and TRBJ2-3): EAGVTQFPSHSVIEKGQTVTLRCDPISGHDNLYWYRRVMGKEIKFLLHFVKESKQDESGMPNNRFLAERTGGTYSTLKVQPAELEDSGVYFCASSQGNRQNTQYFGPGTRLTVL.